The subject of this entry is one TCR beta chain. This specimen belongs to a study of response to subunit inactivated influenza vaccine. TCRdb processed the RT-PCR reads anew with MiXCR; each CDR3 protein has one entry. This table has some 550,000 distinct CDR3 sequences, around 21% appearing once. The CDR3 is 14 amino acids. Germline CDR1 is MNHEY and CDR2 is SVGAGI. Trimming shortened V by 4 bases and J by 4 bases, and 13 bases separated the two germline ends. These same data were also listed under a study on T cells expressing NK-cell markers. According to that study: As the method of synthesis, 5'RACE template switching with UMIs yielded TCR beta cDNA. Also leading the CD3+CD56-NKG2C+ fraction in a few donors were these clonotypes. Questions lingered over whether expanded NKG2C+ T cell clones were HCMV-specific.

This sequence was found in a man in his fifties or sixties who received an inactivated influenza vaccine. The specimen comprised CD4+ T cells sorted from PBMCs, sampled about 12 days after vaccination. The rearrangement joins TRBV6-5 to TRBJ2-5; D not resolved. Here the CDR3 reads CASSSGWKGETQYF. CDR3 bases: TGTGCCAGCAGTTCTGGATGGAAGGGAGAGACCCAGTACTTC.